The 26 T cell receptor beta chains below all came from one sample that was sequenced in a study of T cell clonality in common variable immunodeficiency. Using immunoSEQ multiplex PCR, the repertoire was profiled, and TCRdb retains in-frame clones only, with some absent. This sample carries approximately 37,000 clones, none of them present only once. The sample taken for sequencing was peripheral blood mononuclear cells. The receptors were sampled from a person aged 18 to 75 in good health.

This clone was seen a handful of times. The junction does not match germline at one end; this may be a read error. Read coverage stops 3 residues before the CDR3 terminus; the germline J gene supplies the remainder. The chain recombines TRBV19 with TRBJ1-4, with D unresolved. Germline V gene lookup returns CDR1 LNHDA and CDR2 SQIVND (reference sequence). This CDR3 has 12 residues. CDR3 DNA, as far as it was read: TGTGCCGGTAGTATTATCGGTGAAAAA. This translates into CAGSIIGEK. The whole CDR3 sequence reads CAGSIIGEKLFF.

Concerning this clone: The read finishes 3 residues shy of the CDR3 end, and the germline J gene is used to complete it. The chain is built from TRBV19 and TRBJ1-2; 9 bases fit TRBD1. Germline values: CDR1 LNHDA, CDR2 SQIVND (reference sequence). With V trimmed by 8 bases and J by 4 bases, 11 bases remained unmatched. This CDR3 spans 15 amino acids. The CDR3 DNA, read in part, is TGTGCCAGTGGACAGGGGCTGGTGCGAAGCTATGGC. Protein product: CASGQGLVRSYG. From start to end, the CDR3 is CASGQGLVRSYGYTF.

In this sample, this clone turned up many times. The read gets to within 3 residues of the CDR3 end, and the germline J gene fills in the rest. The V and J genes are TRBV7-2 and TRBJ2-4; D uncertain. Per germline, CDR1 SGHTA and CDR2 FQGNSA. This CDR3 is 13 amino acids long. The CDR3 loop reads CASSLGTNRIQYF. CDR3 DNA (partial): TGTGCCAGCAGCTTAGGCACGAATAGAATT.

This clone was observed at least ten times. The CDR3 end lies 3 residues beyond the end of the read and is filled in from the germline J gene. This chain uses TRBV30 with TRBJ1-6; 8 bases are shared with TRBD1. The V gene end was trimmed by 4 bases and the J gene end by 5 bases; junction bases not matched to a gene: 7. CDR1 and CDR2 from the germline V gene are GTSNPN and SVGIG (reference sequence). This CDR3 is 15 amino acids long. CDR3 bases read: TGTGCCTGGACGCGCCGGACAGGGAATAATTCACCC. As protein: CAWTRRTGNNSP. The full CDR3 sequence reads CAWTRRTGNNSPLHF.

This clone was observed at least ten times. The read terminates 3 residues ahead of where the CDR3 ends, so the germline J gene completes it. The V call is TRBV20-1, the J call TRBJ2-7, with a weak D call TRBD1 (7 bases). With 0 bases removed from V and 3 bases from J, the gap between germline ends came to 15 bases. The germline gives CDR1 DFQATT, CDR2 SNEGSKA (reference sequence). The CDR3 has 15 residues. The DNA read from the CDR3 is TGCAGTGCTAGAGATCCCCAGGGGGGAGGCTACGAG. This translates into CSARDPQGGGYE. The CDR3 reads in full as CSARDPQGGGYEQYF.

This clone was seen only a few times. With the read ending 3 residues before the CDR3 end, the germline J gene is used to fill in that end. This chain connects TRBV5-6 to TRBJ2-7; tentative D call: TRBD2 (6 bases). Trimming pared 2 bases from V and 2 bases from J, leaving 11 bases between. CDR3 size: 14 residues. Germline V gives CDR1 SGHDT, CDR2 YYEEEE. The CDR3 DNA, read in part, is TGTGCCAGCAGCTTCCGCGGGGTAACCTACGAG. Protein: CASSFRGVTYE. The entire CDR3 protein is CASSFRGVTYEQYF.

Turning to this clone: With the read ending 3 residues before the CDR3 end, the germline J gene is used to fill in that end. Other nucleotide sequences from this sample produce the same CDR3. This rearrangement joins TRBV20-1 to TRBJ2-5; 13 nucleotides match TRBD2. With V trimmed by 6 bases and J by 5 bases, 18 bases remained unmatched. CDR3 length equals 18 residues. Germline loops: CDR1 DFQATT, CDR2 SNEGSKA (reference sequence). The sequenced CDR3 bases are TGCAGTGCAAGGAGGACCACTAGCGGGAGGGGTTTGGGGGAGACC. This encodes CSARRTTSGRGLGET. The whole CDR3 is CSARRTTSGRGLGETQYF.

This clone occurred many times. The observed sequence ends 3 residues before the CDR3 terminus, with the missing tail filled in from the germline J gene. V is TRBV4-1 and J is TRBJ2-7; weak D call: TRBD2 (6 bases). The V end was cut by 5 bases, the J end by 3 bases, with 17 bases between. CDR3 length: 15 residues. The V gene's germline CDR1 is MGHRA and CDR2 YSYEKL. The part of the CDR3 DNA that was read is TGCGCCAGCAGCATCGGGACTCCTGAAGACTACGAG. This translates into CASSIGTPEDYE. The whole CDR3 reads CASSIGTPEDYEQYF.

The covered CDR3 bases are TGTGCCTGGAGTGTCACAGGTGGAAACACC. This encodes CAWSVTGGNT. The whole CDR3 sequence is CAWSVTGGNTIYF. The V gene is TRBV30, the J gene TRBJ1-3, with D tentatively TRBD1 (5 bases). The CDR3 goes on 3 residues after the read ends, and that part is filled in from the germline J gene. Trimming took 0 bases from V and 3 from J, leaving 6 bases between them. The CDR3 spans 13 residues. Looked up from germline, CDR1 is GTSNPN and CDR2 is SVGIG (reference sequence).

This clone has just a few counts. A clone one base away is much larger, so this may be a read error. Read coverage stops 3 residues before the CDR3 terminus; the germline J gene supplies the remainder. V and J are TRBV6-4 and TRBJ2-7; TRBD1 agrees at 11 bases. V was clipped by 6 bases and J by 1 base; unmatched bases: 5. Looked up from germline, CDR1 is MRHNA and CDR2 is SNTAGT. The CDR3 has 15 residues. The sequenced part of the CDR3 DNA is TGTGCCAGCAGCCCCCGGGACAGGGGGTCCTACGAG. This gives the protein CASSPRDRGSYE. The whole CDR3 is CASSPRDRGSYEQYF.

This clone has at least ten counts. The DNA ends 3 residues before the CDR3 does, and the rest of the CDR3 is filled in from the germline J gene. This chain uses TRBV5-1 with TRBJ2-3; TRBD1 matches 7 bases. The CDR3 runs to 14 residues. Germline V CDR1 and CDR2: SGHRS, YFSETQ. With 3 bases clipped from V and 6 bases from J, the junction kept 7 bases outside the gene matches. This chain's CDR3 is CASSSGDRDDTQYF. CDR3 DNA, as far as it was read: TGCGCCAGCAGCTCCGGAGACAGGGATGATACG. The variable domain in full, completed from reference TRBV5-1 and TRBJ2-3, reads KAGVTQTPRYLIKTRGQQVTLSCSPISGHRSVSWYQQTPGQGLQFLFEYFSETQRNKGNFPGRFSGRQFSNSRSEMNVSTLELGDSALYLCASSSGDRDDTQYFGPGTRLTVL.

This clone was seen many times. Read sequence stops 3 residues before the CDR3 end, and the germline J gene provides the missing end. The V gene is TRBV6-2 or TRBV6-3, the J gene TRBJ2-7, with 7 bases fitting TRBD2. Losses at the gene ends were 11 bases for V and 2 bases for J; bases not matched to a gene: 9. CDR1 and CDR2 from the germline V gene are MNHEY and SVGEGT. This CDR3 contains 13 residues. CDR3 amino acids: CAGRASGPYEQYF. CDR3 DNA (partial): TGTGCCGGCCGCGCTAGCGGACCCTACGAG.

This clone was recorded at least ten times. The read terminates 3 residues ahead of where the CDR3 ends, so the germline J gene completes it. J is TRBJ2-3 and V is TRBV20-1, with 10 bases fitting TRBD2. Germline CDR1 and CDR2: DFQATT and SNEGSKA (reference sequence). The CDR3 has 15 residues. V was clipped by 1 base and J by 1 base; unmatched bases: 2. Incomplete CDR3 DNA: TGCAGTGCTAGAGGGACTAGCGGCCGCACAGATACG. Amino acids: CSARGTSGRTDT. The whole CDR3 sequence is CSARGTSGRTDTQYF.

Turning to this clone: The read is 3 residues too short to cover the CDR3 end, so that end is filled in from the germline J gene. This chain joins TRBV5-1 and TRBJ2-2, with 8 bases identical to TRBD2. This CDR3 has 16 residues. Per the germline V gene, CDR1 is SGHRS and CDR2 is YFSETQ. The CDR3 spells CASSSGGVTGANVLFF. The CDR3 DNA, read in part, is TGCGCCAGCAGCTCGGGGGGGGTTACTGGGGCCAACGTG. The whole variable domain, remainder taken from reference TRBV5-1 and TRBJ2-2, is KAGVTQTPRYLIKTRGQQVTLSCSPISGHRSVSWYQQTPGQGLQFLFEYFSETQRNKGNFPGRFSGRQFSNSRSEMNVSTLELGDSALYLCASSSGGVTGANVLFFGEGSRLTVL.

Only a few counts were recorded for this clone. The junction shows a germline mismatch at one end, possibly a read error. With the read ending 3 residues before the CDR3 end, the germline J gene is used to fill in that end. V is TRBV7-7 and J is TRBJ2-7, with 7 positions matching TRBD2. CDR1 and CDR2 from the germline V gene are SSHAT and FNYEAQ (reference sequence). The CDR3 contains 15 residues. The DNA read from the CDR3 is TGTGCTAGCAGCTTAGCGCGGGGGAGCTCCTACGAG. This sequence encodes CASSLARGSSYE. The CDR3, in full, reads CASSLARGSSYEQYF.

This clone was recorded many times. Coverage ceases 3 residues before the CDR3 finishes, and the germline J gene fills in the end. The chain combines TRBV5-1 with TRBJ1-1; D perhaps matches TRBD1 (5 bases). Trimming pared 4 bases from V and 1 base from J, leaving 11 bases between. CDR1 SGHRS and CDR2 YFSETQ come from the germline V gene. The CDR3 runs 14 residues. CDR3: CASSLTGTNTEAFF. The sequenced CDR3 bases are TGCGCCAGCAGCCTAACAGGTACGAACACTGAA.

This clone was observed at least ten times. The CDR3 is cut off 3 residues early in the read; its end comes from the germline J gene. The chain couples TRBV10-1 to TRBJ1-1; 8 bases match TRBD1. Germline V gene sequence: CDR1 WNHNN, CDR2 SYGVQD (reference sequence). The CDR3 loop spans 15 amino acids. The covered CDR3 bases are TGCGCCAGCAGTTCCAGGGGGCTGGGGGAACTGCAA. This gives the protein CASSSRGLGELQ. The CDR3, in full, reads CASSSRGLGELQAFF.

There are many counts of this clone. The CDR3 end is not reached by the read, which stops 3 residues before it; the germline J gene fills it in. The chain employs TRBV19 and TRBJ1-4; TRBD1 matches 8 bases. The CDR3 consists of 15 residues. Germline V gene lookup returns CDR1 LNHDA and CDR2 SQIVND (reference sequence). Trimming took 3 bases from V and 2 from J; bases not matched to a gene: 2. CDR3 sequence reads: CASSITGGTNEKLFF. CDR3 bases read: TGTGCCAGTAGTATTACAGGGGGGACTAATGAAAAA.

This clone was picked up many times. The CDR3 end falls 3 residues outside the read, so it is completed with the germline J gene. The chain is built from TRBV29-1 and TRBJ1-1; 7 positions agree with TRBD1. Germline trimming cut 4 bases from V and 1 base from J; bases unmatched to any gene: 9. Germline CDR1 reads SQVTM; CDR2 reads ANQGSEA. The CDR3 length is 15 residues. The part of the CDR3 DNA that was read is TGCAGCGTTGTCTGGGAAGGACAGGCGAACACTGAA. This sequence encodes CSVVWEGQANTE. The full CDR3 sequence reads CSVVWEGQANTEAFF. Filled out from reference TRBV29-1 and TRBJ1-1, the complete variable domain reads SAVISQKPSRDICQRGTSLTIQCQVDSQVTMMFWYRQQPGQSLTLIATANQGSEATYESGFVIDKFPISRPNLTFSTLTVSNMSPEDSSIYLCSVVWEGQANTEAFFGQGTRLTVV.

There are many counts of this clone. The read terminates 3 residues ahead of where the CDR3 ends, so the germline J gene completes it. The V gene is TRBV7-2, the J gene TRBJ2-5, with 8 positions matching TRBD2. V lost 5 bases to trimming and J lost 4 bases; unmatched junction nucleotides: 9. Germline V gene lookup returns CDR1 SGHTA and CDR2 FQGNSA. The CDR3 runs to 15 residues. CDR3 sequence: CASSHDGGALETQYF. The sequenced part of the CDR3 DNA is TGTGCCAGCAGCCACGACGGGGGGGCCCTAGAGACC. Using reference TRBV7-2 and TRBJ2-5 for the parts outside the CDR3, the full variable domain is GAGVSQSPSNKVTEKGKDVELRCDPISGHTALYWYRQSLGQGLEFLIYFQGNSAPDKSGLPSDRFSAERTGGSVSTLTIQRTQQEDSAVYLCASSHDGGALETQYFGPGTRLLVL.

Ten or more counts support this clone. The CDR3 is cut off 3 residues early in the read; its end comes from the germline J gene. The chain recombines TRBV20-1 with TRBJ2-5; TRBD2 might be the D (7 bases). This CDR3 is 12 amino acids long. V shed 6 bases and J shed 4 bases, with 12 bases lying between them. CDR1 and CDR2 (germline): DFQATT, SNEGSKA (reference sequence). The DNA read from the CDR3 is TGCAGTGCCATGAGGGGGGGAGAGACC. This codes for CSAMRGGET. The full CDR3 reads CSAMRGGETQYF.

This clone was recorded a few times. The read falls 3 residues short of the CDR3 end, and the missing part is taken from the germline J gene. The J gene is TRBJ1-2, the V gene TRBV2, with 9 bases that match TRBD1. Germline V CDR1 and CDR2: SNHLY, FYNNEI. The CDR3 covers 13 residues. J lost 4 bases, V lost 11 bases, and 8 bases had no gene match. CDR3 in amino acids: CAGGQGPSYGYTF. The covered CDR3 bases are TGTGCCGGGGGACAGGGACCATCCTATGGC.

This clone was observed at least ten times. The DNA ends 3 residues before the CDR3 does, and the rest of the CDR3 is filled in from the germline J gene. The V call is TRBV12-3 or TRBV12-4, the J call TRBJ1-4; D might be TRBD1 (5 bases). V was clipped by 5 bases and J by 4 bases, with 17 bases between them. The CDR3 has 16 amino acids. The CDR3 DNA, read in part, is TGTGCCAGCAGTCGAATCAGGGCCTTTGGTAATGAAAAA. It translates to CASSRIRAFGNEK. The whole CDR3 is CASSRIRAFGNEKLFF.

This clone has ten or more counts. The CDR3 bases that were read are TGCAGTGCTAGAGGTCGTTCGGGGGAGTCAGTTGAG. This sequence encodes CSARGRSGESVE. In full, the CDR3 reads CSARGRSGESVEQFF. This rearrangement joins TRBV20-1 to TRBJ2-1; maybe TRBD2 (6 bases). The observed sequence ends 3 residues before the CDR3 terminus, with the missing tail filled in from the germline J gene. This CDR3 comprises 15 residues. V was cut by 1 base and J by 9 bases, with 19 bases left in between. Germline CDR1 and CDR2: DFQATT and SNEGSKA (reference sequence).

Ten or more counts support this clone. The CDR3 extends 3 residues past the end of the read, so its final part is completed from the germline J gene. The V gene is TRBV29-1, the J gene TRBJ1-1; 9 bases fit TRBD1. In germline, CDR1 is SQVTM, CDR2 ANQGSEA. After removal of 5 bases from V and 3 bases from J, the junction contained 13 bases not matched to a gene. This CDR3 has 16 residues. The CDR3 bases that were read are TGCAGCGTTCCTAAGGACAGGGGCAACGGGGACACTGAA. Translating gives CSVPKDRGNGDTE. The full CDR3 sequence reads CSVPKDRGNGDTEAFF. The whole variable domain, remainder taken from reference TRBV29-1 and TRBJ1-1, is SAVISQKPSRDICQRGTSLTIQCQVDSQVTMMFWYRQQPGQSLTLIATANQGSEATYESGFVIDKFPISRPNLTFSTLTVSNMSPEDSSIYLCSVPKDRGNGDTEAFFGQGTRLTVV.

The sample holds many counts of this clone. The CDR3 end falls 3 residues outside the read, so it is completed with the germline J gene. The gene calls are TRBV5-1 and TRBJ2-2; 11 nucleotides line up with TRBD1. Germline assignment: CDR1 SGHRS and CDR2 YFSETQ. The CDR3 runs 15 residues. With V trimmed by 4 bases and J by 6 bases, 5 bases remained unmatched. The CDR3 region is CASSPGTGGAGELFF. CDR3 DNA (partial): TGCGCCAGCAGCCCCGGGACAGGGGGGGCCGGGGAG.